What follows are 18 T cell receptor beta chains derived from one specimen sequenced in a study of graft-versus-host responses after intestinal transplantation. Generated by immunoSEQ multiplex PCR, the TCRdb table keeps only in-frame clones and is missing some. The table includes 95,000 to 110,000 clones, approximately 88% detected once. Which antigens these TCRs recognize remains unknown. This material consisted of unstimulated CD4+ T cells sorted from spleen or lymph node cells, taken before transplant. The receptors here all came from a human donor who was the organ donor for an intestinal transplant.

The gene calls are TRBV5-1 and TRBJ1-4, with D tentatively TRBD1 (5 bases). There are 13 residues in the CDR3. The germline gives CDR1 SGHRS, CDR2 YFSETQ. Trimming cost V 4 bases and J 3 bases, with 7 bases left between them. Here the CDR3 DNA reads TGCGCCAGCAGCCGACAGCCTAATGAAAAACTGTTTTTT. This translates into CASSRQPNEKLFF.

V is TRBV5-1 and J is TRBJ2-5; TRBD2 is a possible D gene (6 bases). The CDR3 covers 15 residues. Germline lookup yields CDR1 SGHRS and CDR2 YFSETQ. V dropped 2 bases and J dropped 5 bases, with 16 bases sitting between them. CDR3 protein: CASSFGAGRTETQYF. The CDR3 bases are TGCGCCAGCAGCTTCGGGGCAGGGAGGACGGAGACCCAGTACTTC. Supplemented by reference TRBV5-1 and TRBJ2-5, the full variable domain reads KAGVTQTPRYLIKTRGQQVTLSCSPISGHRSVSWYQQTPGQGLQFLFEYFSETQRNKGNFPGRFSGRQFSNSRSEMNVSTLELGDSALYLCASSFGAGRTETQYFGPGTRLLVL.

The chain uses TRBV19 and TRBJ2-3; D may correspond to TRBD1 or TRBD2 (5 bases each). Germline V CDR1 and CDR2: LNHDA, SQIVND (reference sequence). Between the trimmed V and J ends, which lost 9 bases and 1 base, there was a span of 17 bases. The CDR3 is 15 residues long. The CDR3 DNA reads as TGTGCCAGGAGGGGAAAGCGAGGACGCACAGATACGCAGTATTTT. Its translation: CARRGKRGRTDTQYF.

Note on this clone: A read error may account for a junction end that differs from germline. The sample contains more than one DNA sequence encoding this CDR3. J is TRBJ2-1 and V is TRBV5-1, with 7 bases lining up with TRBD1. CDR1 is SGHRS, CDR2 YFSETQ, per germline. The CDR3 has 15 amino acids. The CDR3 protein is CASSLGDSSYNEQFF. The CDR3 nucleotides read TGCGCCAGCAGCTTGGGGGACAGCTCCTACAATGAACAGTTCTTC.

The V call is TRBV14, the J call TRBJ1-4; D not certain. The CDR3 length is 14 residues. The germline V gene has CDR1 SGHDN and CDR2 FVKESK. V was cut by 3 bases and J by 4 bases, with 9 bases left in between. CDR3 in DNA: TGTGCCAGCAGCCAGCAACGGATTAATGAAAAACTGTTTTTT. Translation gives CASSQQRINEKLFF.

V usage is TRBV7-2 and J usage is TRBJ1-1, with D perhaps matching TRBD1 (5 bases). Trimming took off 2 bases at V and 0 bases at J, with 13 bases between the two ends. CDR3 length equals 16 residues. Germline CDR1 SGHTA, CDR2 FQGNSA. The CDR3 loop reads CASSLTGSGVNTEAFF. The CDR3 DNA is TGTGCCAGCAGCTTAACAGGATCGGGGGTGAACACTGAAGCTTTCTTT.

This clone came up a few times. V is TRBV7-3 and J is TRBJ1-2; no clear D gene. The CDR3 consists of 13 residues. The V end was cut by 5 bases, the J end by 7 bases, with 14 bases between. Germline V gene data show CDR1 as SGHTA and CDR2 as FQGTGA. The CDR3 loop reads CASSLLSGVGYTF. CDR3 bases: TGTGCCAGCAGCCTATTATCTGGGGTTGGCTACACCTTC.

The chain couples TRBV18 to TRBJ2-1; 8 positions agree with TRBD1. The CDR3 loop spans 13 amino acids. V shed 4 bases and J 7 bases; nucleotides not matched to a gene: 3. Germline lookup yields CDR1 KGHSH and CDR2 LQKENI. The CDR3: CASSQDRANEQFF. CDR3 in DNA: TGTGCCAGCTCACAGGACAGGGCTAATGAGCAGTTCTTC.

The chain has TRBV6-5 and TRBJ1-1; D might be TRBD1 (5 bases). Germline lookup yields CDR1 MNHEY and CDR2 SVGAGI. Trimming shortened V by 6 bases and J by 4 bases, and 15 bases separated the two germline ends. The CDR3 is 14 residues long. The CDR3 loop is CASSLRQWGTEAFF. The CDR3 nucleotides read TGTGCCAGCAGCCTACGACAGTGGGGCACTGAAGCTTTCTTT.

The chain recombines TRBV9 with TRBJ2-7; 7 bases match TRBD2. V lost 0 bases, J lost 2 bases, and 5 bases stayed unmatched. CDR1 and CDR2 (germline): SGDLS, YYNGEE. The CDR3 is 15 amino acids. The CDR3 DNA follows: TGTGCCAGCAGCGTAGCGGCTAGCGGCCCCTACGAGCAGTACTTC. It yields the protein CASSVAASGPYEQYF.

The chain links TRBV5-5 to TRBJ2-4; D uncertain. The V gene lost 4 bases and the J gene lost 0 bases, with 14 bases spanning the gap. This CDR3 is built from 16 residues. Germline-derived CDR1 and CDR2 are SGHKS and YYEKEE (reference sequence). The CDR3 DNA sequence: TGTGCCAGCAGCCCGAATCCGGAACTAGCCAAAAACATTCAGTACTTC. Protein product: CASSPNPELAKNIQYF. Full variable domain (rest looked up from reference TRBV5-5 and TRBJ2-4): DAGVTQSPTHLIKTRGQQVTLRCSPISGHKSVSWYQQVLGQGPQFIFQYYEKEERGRGNFPDRFSARQFPNYSSELNVNALLLGDSALYLCASSPNPELAKNIQYFGAGTRLSVL.

J is TRBJ1-6 and V is TRBV2; D may be TRBD1 (5 bases). The CDR3 is 13 residues long. V lost 5 bases and J lost 7, with 9 bases in between. Germline-derived CDR1 and CDR2 are SNHLY and FYNNEI. The DNA for the CDR3 is TGTGCCAGCAGTAGCACAGGAAATTCACCCCTCCACTTT. It codes for CASSSTGNSPLHF. The variable domain in full, completed from reference TRBV2 and TRBJ1-6, reads EPEVTQTPSHQVTQMGQEVILRCVPISNHLYFYWYRQILGQKVEFLVSFYNNEISEKSEIFDDQFSVERPDGSNFTLKIRSTKLEDSAMYFCASSSTGNSPLHFGNGTRLTVT.

The J gene is TRBJ1-1, the V gene TRBV5-1, with a possible D match to TRBD1 (5 bases). CDR1 and CDR2 from the germline V gene are SGHRS and YFSETQ. This CDR3 is 18 amino acids long. Trimming left V 0 bases short and J 5 bases short, with 23 bases between. The CDR3 sequence: CASSLEGWGSPVRTEAFF. For the CDR3, the DNA is TGCGCCAGCAGCTTGGAAGGGTGGGGGTCTCCTGTTCGTACTGAAGCTTTCTTT. Looking up the rest from reference TRBV5-1 and TRBJ1-1 gives the full variable domain: KAGVTQTPRYLIKTRGQQVTLSCSPISGHRSVSWYQQTPGQGLQFLFEYFSETQRNKGNFPGRFSGRQFSNSRSEMNVSTLELGDSALYLCASSLEGWGSPVRTEAFFGQGTRLTVV.

The chain uses TRBV6-1 and TRBJ2-7; 9 bases align to TRBD1. From germline, CDR1 is MNHNS and CDR2 SASEGT. The CDR3 contains 18 residues. V shed 4 bases, J shed 0 bases, and the junction held 13 bases outside the gene matches. The CDR3 DNA is TGTGCCAGCAGTGTTCCCGGGACAGGGTCGAGGAGCTCCTACGAGCAGTACTTC. Translating gives CASSVPGTGSRSSYEQYF.

This sequence joins TRBV6-5 and TRBJ1-1; D perhaps matches TRBD1 (5 bases). Germline-derived CDR1 and CDR2 are MNHEY and SVGAGI. This CDR3 is built from 11 residues. Trimming cost V 5 bases and J 6 bases, with 7 bases left between them. CDR3 in amino acids: CASSRGAEAFF. In DNA form, the CDR3 reads TGTGCCAGCAGTCGGGGGGCTGAAGCTTTCTTT.

This chain uses TRBV19 with TRBJ2-1, with D unclear. The CDR3 sequence is 13 residues long. In germline, CDR1 is LNHDA, CDR2 SQIVND (reference sequence). The V gene lost 5 bases and the J gene lost 6 bases, with 11 bases spanning the gap. CDR3 bases: TGTGCCAGTAGTTTCGAGAAGCGCAATGAGCAGTTCTTC. It yields the protein CASSFEKRNEQFF.

V and J are TRBV7-3 and TRBJ2-3; D may be TRBD1 (5 bases). Trimming took off 5 bases at V and 4 bases at J, with 10 bases between the two ends. The CDR3 has 13 residues. Germline-derived CDR1 and CDR2 are SGHTA and FQGTGA. CDR3 bases: TGTGCCAGCAGCCTAGGGGCCTCAGATACGCAGTATTTT. Amino acids: CASSLGASDTQYF.

The V gene is TRBV29-1, the J gene TRBJ2-7, with 8 bases aligning to TRBD2. Germline V gene lookup returns CDR1 SQVTM and CDR2 ANQGSEA. The CDR3 length is 13 residues. Unmatched junction bases numbered 6, after V lost 6 bases and J lost 2 bases. CDR3: CSVTGGGAYEQYF. As DNA, the CDR3 is TGCAGCGTCACCGGGGGGGGCGCCTACGAGCAGTACTTC.